This section outlines one T cell receptor (beta chain) sequence together with its context. The antigen is unknown. The sample is drawn from a study of tumor and adjacent non-tumor tissue in lung cancer. On the study more broadly: Samples averaged roughly 4.2 million productive TCRbeta reads each.

The CDR3 is 15 amino acids. Germline values: CDR1 SGHAT, CDR2 FQNNGV. The template was RNA from unsorted bulk tissue. TCRbeta libraries were built with three rounds of nested PCR, modified from ARM-PCR. TCRdb passed the multiplex PCR reads through MiXCR, listing each CDR3 protein once. The sample shows about 110,000 distinct CDR3 sequences, around 80% of them seen only once. Notes on the study in general: Higher tumor TCR diversity was associated with shorter survival.

This receptor was obtained from a woman aged 55-75 years with non-small cell lung cancer. The sequencing sample was made of lung tumor tissue. The chain is built from TRBV11-2 and TRBJ2-3; tentative D call: TRBD1 (5 bases). The DNA end is a closer match to TRBJ1-5, so the J assignment may be wrong. CDR3 DNA sequence: TGTGCCGGCATCGCCACCGGGACGGCCACAGATACGCAGCATTTT. Encoded protein: CAGIATGTATDTQHF.